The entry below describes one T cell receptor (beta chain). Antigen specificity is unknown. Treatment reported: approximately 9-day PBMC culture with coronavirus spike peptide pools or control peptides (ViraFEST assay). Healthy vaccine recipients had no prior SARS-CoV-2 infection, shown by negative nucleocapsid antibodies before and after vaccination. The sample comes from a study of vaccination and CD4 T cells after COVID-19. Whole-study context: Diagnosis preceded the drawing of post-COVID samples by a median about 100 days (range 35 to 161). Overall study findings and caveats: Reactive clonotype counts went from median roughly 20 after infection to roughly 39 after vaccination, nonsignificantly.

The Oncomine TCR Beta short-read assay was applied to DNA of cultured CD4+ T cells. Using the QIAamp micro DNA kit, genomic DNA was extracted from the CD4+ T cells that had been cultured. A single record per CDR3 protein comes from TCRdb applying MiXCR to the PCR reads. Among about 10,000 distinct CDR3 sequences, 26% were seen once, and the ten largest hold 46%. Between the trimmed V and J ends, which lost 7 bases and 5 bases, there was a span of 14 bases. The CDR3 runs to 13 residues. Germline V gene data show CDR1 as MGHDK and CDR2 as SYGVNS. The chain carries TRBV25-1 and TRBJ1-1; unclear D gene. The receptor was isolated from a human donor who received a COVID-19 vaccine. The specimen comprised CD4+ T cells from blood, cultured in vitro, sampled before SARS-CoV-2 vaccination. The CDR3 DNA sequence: TGTGCCAGCATCAAAACGGGAGGAACTGAAGCTTTCTTT. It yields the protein CASIKTGGTEAFF.